This T cell receptor (beta chain) was observed in a study of T cell clonality in common variable immunodeficiency. Study results and limitations: Reportedly, TCR beta sequences from common variable immunodeficiency showed fewer deletions and N-nucleotide insertions.

Assay: immunoSEQ multiplex PCR; the TCRdb copy retains only in-frame clones and omits some. The sample presents around 32,000 clones, none singletons. The germline gives CDR1 KGHSH, CDR2 LQKENI. The CDR3 consists of 13 residues. V trimming: 6 bases; J trimming: 3 bases; junction bases outside the gene matches: 4. This clone was seen ten or more times. The antigen remains undetermined. Coverage ceases 3 residues before the CDR3 finishes, and the germline J gene fills in the end. Most patients and controls had Caucasian heritage. The chain combines TRBV18 with TRBJ1-1; 7 nucleotides match TRBD1. This clonotype originated in a person between 18 and 69 years old in good health. The specimen was peripheral blood mononuclear cells. The CDR3 loop reads CASSQGVDTEAFF. CDR3 DNA, as far as it was read: TGTGCCAGCTCCCAGGGGGTTGACACTGAA.